The sample holds a few counts of the clone carrying this TCR beta chain. This CDR3 region has 15 residues. Germline V lookup: CDR1 SGHKS, CDR2 YYEKEE (reference sequence). The V gene lost 1 base and the J gene lost 0 bases, with 8 bases spanning the gap. The data originate from a study of blood T cell repertoires in COVID-19. Libraries were prepared by immunoSEQ multiplex PCR; TCRdb keeps only in-frame clonotypes and omits some of them. Here the sample spans fewer than 400,000 clones, roughly 90% being singletons. The receptor's source is a man in his sixties who had recovered from COVID-19. The sample was PBMCs or T cells enriched from blood (not recorded which). This chain joins TRBV5-5 and TRBJ1-5; D is unresolved. The CDR3, as DNA: TGTGCCAGCAGCTTGACAGCTTTTAGCAATCAGCCCCAGCATTTT. Translating it yields CASSLTAFSNQPQHF.